This TCR beta chain is drawn from a study of tumor and adjacent non-tumor tissue in lung cancer. Study information: Patients comprised roughly 12 adenocarcinoma, 2 squamous cell carcinoma and 1 small cell lung cancer. On average, productive TCRbeta reads reached roughly 3.9 million per sample.

A modified ARM-PCR protocol with three rounds of nested PCR amplified TCRbeta. TCRdb independently ran MiXCR on the multiplex PCR reads; one entry per CDR3 protein. The sample contains about 93,000 distinct CDR3 sequences, roughly 66% of which appear only once. The template was RNA from unsorted bulk tissue. This clonotype showed up just once. Its specificity is unknown. Here the CDR3 omits its conserved ending phenylalanine or tryptophan, so a read error is the likely source. Regarding the study as a whole: Higher tumor TCR diversity was associated with shorter survival.

The J segment lost 8 bases and the V segment lost 0 bases, leaving 15 bases of the junction unmatched. Germline V CDR1 and CDR2: SQVTM, ANQGSEA. The CDR3 is 17 amino acids. Sequencing used lung tumor tissue. The TCR was taken from a man aged 55 to 70 with non-small cell lung cancer. This rearrangement joins TRBV29-1 to TRBJ2-1; 8 bases align to TRBD2. Written as DNA, the CDR3 is TGCAGCGTTGAAGATACAGCTGATGGACTAGCATTCGATGAGCAGTTCTTA. This gives the protein CSVEDTADGLAFDEQFL.